One sample yielded the 23 T cell receptor beta chains listed below, sequenced in a study of T cells in Graves' hyperthyroidism and ophthalmopathy. RNA transcripts served as the template for amplifying TCR beta CDR3 regions. HTBI primers were the set used in a first-round RT-PCR of the TCR CDR3. TCRdb reprocessed the multiplex PCR reads via MiXCR and lists one record per CDR3 protein. The table includes approximately 870,000 distinct CDR3 sequences, 38% detected once. Source material: blood. The receptors shown here come from a man between 18 and 29 years old with Graves' hyperthyroidism.

This clonotype showed up many times. V is TRBV7-9 and J is TRBJ2-7; D might be TRBD1 (5 bases). The CDR3 is made up of 14 amino acids. V was cut by 3 bases and J by 0 bases, with 9 bases left in between. The germline V gene has CDR1 SEHNR and CDR2 FQNEAQ (reference sequence). CDR3 nucleotide sequence: TGTGCCAGCAGCTTCTCCGACAGCTCCTACGAGCAGTACTTC. Translation gives CASSFSDSSYEQYF.

This clonotype was seen a few times. This chain joins TRBV11-2 and TRBJ1-5; D remains ambiguous. Germline assignment: CDR1 SGHAT and CDR2 FQNNGV. The CDR3 has 17 amino acids. Trimming pared 0 bases from V and 2 bases from J, leaving 14 bases between. The CDR3 reads CASSLDRPLRGNQPQHF. For the CDR3, the DNA is TGTGCCAGCAGCTTAGACAGGCCCCTACGTGGCAATCAGCCCCAGCATTTT.

The chain couples TRBV15 to TRBJ1-4; D unclear. The length of the CDR3 is 14 residues. V lost 0 bases and J 4 bases, leaving 6 bases between the germline ends. The V gene's germline CDR1 is LNHNV and CDR2 YYDKDF (reference sequence). The CDR3 loop reads CATSRDRLNEKLFF. The CDR3 nucleotides are TGTGCCACCAGCAGAGACAGGCTTAATGAAAAACTGTTTTTT.

The chain uses TRBV12-3 or TRBV12-4 and TRBJ1-1; D uncertain. CDR3 length: 13 amino acids. V gave up 4 bases and J gave up 4 bases, with 10 bases separating them. The CDR3: CASSYSISTEAFF. CDR3 DNA: TGTGCCAGCAGTTACTCGATATCCACTGAAGCTTTCTTT.

This clonotype occurred many times. The chain couples TRBV10-3 to TRBJ1-5; TRBD1 agrees at 7 bases. V was clipped by 11 bases and J by 3 bases; unmatched bases: 7. The CDR3 spans 13 residues. Germline V gene sequence: CDR1 ENHRY, CDR2 SYGVKD. In nucleotides, the CDR3 is TGTGCCTCCGGACAGGAAAACAATCAGCCCCAGCATTTT. It codes for CASGQENNQPQHF.

This rearrangement joins TRBV12-3 or TRBV12-4 to TRBJ2-5; weak D call: TRBD1 (5 bases). The CDR3 runs to 12 residues. The germline V and J ends were trimmed by 7 bases and 7 bases, with 13 bases remaining between them. CDR3 bases: TGTGCCAGCAATGGGGCCTTGGGGACCCAGTACTTC. Encoded protein: CASNGALGTQYF.

The chain recombines TRBV11-2 with TRBJ2-7; D remains ambiguous. The V end lost 4 bases, the J end lost 7 bases, and 11 bases lay between the germline ends. Germline V gene data show CDR1 as SGHAT and CDR2 as FQNNGV. The CDR3 length is 12 residues. Here the CDR3 reads CASSSPLGEQYF. The CDR3, as DNA: TGTGCCAGCAGCTCCCCTTTGGGTGAGCAGTACTTC.

The chain is built from TRBV6-1 and TRBJ1-6, with no clear D. The ends were cut back, 3 bases at V and 7 bases at J, with 7 bases in the middle. CDR3 length: 13 residues. Germline lookup yields CDR1 MNHNS and CDR2 SASEGT. This chain's CDR3 is CASSDRSNSPLHF. CDR3 bases: TGTGCCAGCAGTGACAGGTCAAATTCACCCCTCCACTTT.

This clonotype was seen a few times. The rearrangement joins TRBV4-1 to TRBJ2-7, with D hard to call. There are 15 residues in the CDR3. The ends were cut back, 0 bases at V and 3 bases at J, with 12 bases in the middle. CDR1 MGHRA and CDR2 YSYEKL come from the germline V gene. CDR3 protein: CASSQERYLSYEQYF. Here the CDR3 DNA reads TGCGCCAGCAGCCAAGAACGCTACCTGAGCTACGAGCAGTACTTC.

This clonotype was counted ten times or more. This chain links TRBV7-2 with TRBJ1-5; 9 bases line up with TRBD1. Losses at the gene ends were 4 bases for V and 9 bases for J; bases not matched to a gene: 7. The germline gives CDR1 SGHTA, CDR2 FQGNSA. This CDR3 has 14 amino acids. The CDR3 here is CASSYWTGEWPQHF. Here the CDR3 DNA reads TGTGCCAGCAGCTATTGGACAGGGGAATGGCCCCAGCATTTT.

The gene calls are TRBV10-2 and TRBJ1-2; possibly TRBD1 for D (5 bases). This CDR3 is built from 14 residues. Trimming removed 2 bases from V and 3 bases from J, with 10 bases in between. Germline-derived CDR1 and CDR2 are WSHSY and SAAADI. The CDR3 sequence is CASSEAGMYYGYTF. Here the CDR3 DNA reads TGCGCCAGCAGTGAGGCAGGGATGTACTATGGCTACACCTTC.

This clonotype has only a few counts. The chain uses TRBV9 and TRBJ2-5; no clear D. The CDR3 runs to 15 residues. V was shortened by 4 bases and J by 4 bases, with 17 bases between the two germline ends. In germline, CDR1 is SGDLS, CDR2 YYNGEE. In DNA, the CDR3 is TGTGCCAGCAGCCCTTCCGGAGCGTACGGAGAGACCCAGTACTTC. Protein sequence: CASSPSGAYGETQYF.

V is TRBV2 and J is TRBJ1-6; the D is unclear. CDR3 length: 16 amino acids. Germline assignment: CDR1 SNHLY and CDR2 FYNNEI. Trimming removed 5 bases at V and 0 bases at J, with 11 bases between. DNA of the CDR3: TGTGCCAGCAGTTCCCGGGGATCCTCCTATAATTCACCCCTCCACTTT. Translated, it gives CASSSRGSSYNSPLHF. The full variable domain, rest sourced from reference TRBV2 and TRBJ1-6, is EPEVTQTPSHQVTQMGQEVILRCVPISNHLYFYWYRQILGQKVEFLVSFYNNEISEKSEIFDDQFSVERPDGSNFTLKIRSTKLEDSAMYFCASSSRGSSYNSPLHFGNGTRLTVT.

In its sample, this clonotype was seen many times. The V and J genes are TRBV4-2 and TRBJ1-5; D is perhaps TRBD1 (5 bases). Germline CDR1 and CDR2: LGHNA and YNFKEQ. This CDR3 spans 15 amino acids. V was pared by 1 base and J by 6 bases, with 13 bases between. CDR3 amino acids: CASSQGVGEGQPQHF. The CDR3 DNA reads as TGTGCCAGCAGCCAAGGCGTAGGGGAGGGTCAGCCCCAGCATTTT.

There are a few counts of this clonotype. This chain links TRBV7-8 with TRBJ2-5; D is undetermined. Germline V lookup: CDR1 SGHVS, CDR2 FQNEAQ. The CDR3 contains 14 residues. Deletions cut 3 bases from V and 0 bases from J, with 8 bases between. The CDR3 is CASSLAPDQETQYF. The CDR3 bases are TGTGCCAGCAGCTTGGCCCCAGACCAAGAGACCCAGTACTTC. Together with reference TRBV7-8 and TRBJ2-5, the CDR3 gives the full variable domain: GAGVSQSPRYKVAKRGQDVALRCDPISGHVSLFWYQQALGQGPEFLTYFQNEAQLDKSGLPSDRFFAERPEGSVSTLKIQRTQQEDSAVYLCASSLAPDQETQYFGPGTRLLVL.

This clonotype was detected ten times or more. The junction departs from the called germline gene at one end, perhaps through a read error. This sequence joins TRBV14 and TRBJ2-5, with D unresolved. Looked up from germline, CDR1 is SGHDN and CDR2 is FVKESK. This CDR3 is built from 14 residues. The CDR3 protein is CASSPLDEQGTQYF. The CDR3 DNA follows: TGTGCCAGCAGCCCCCTCGACGAACAAGGGACCCAGTACTTC.

CDR3 protein: CASSVDGEDEKLFF. Here the CDR3 DNA reads TGTGCCAGCAGCGTAGACGGGGAAGATGAAAAACTGTTTTTT. The chain is built from TRBV9 and TRBJ1-4; D gene uncertain. From germline, CDR1 is SGDLS and CDR2 YYNGEE. The CDR3 runs 14 residues. The V end lost 0 bases, the J end lost 6 bases, and 9 bases lay between the germline ends.

This clonotype was found many times. A junction boundary mismatches the germline segment, possibly from a read error. This chain uses TRBV20-1 with TRBJ1-2, with 7 bases fitting TRBD1. The CDR3 has 11 amino acids. The germline gives CDR1 DFQATT, CDR2 SNEGSKA (reference sequence). As DNA, the CDR3 is TGCAGTGCTTATTATACCGGGACAGTTTCCTTC. It is translated as CSAYYTGTVSF.

This clonotype was recorded a few times. The V call is TRBV12-3 or TRBV12-4, the J call TRBJ1-1, with D uncertain. The V end was cut by 1 base, the J end by 10 bases, with 7 bases between. The CDR3 has 11 amino acids. The CDR3 loop reads CASSLGERAFF. CDR3 in DNA: TGTGCCAGCAGTTTAGGAGAACGAGCTTTCTTT.

The chain has TRBV12-3 or TRBV12-4 and TRBJ1-1; no clear D. The length of the CDR3 is 14 residues. V dropped 6 bases and J dropped 4 bases, with 15 bases sitting between them. The CDR3 DNA follows: TGTGCCAGCAGCCCGGTAGGGAGAGGCACTGAAGCTTTCTTT. It encodes CASSPVGRGTEAFF.

At least ten counts were recorded for this clonotype. The J gene is TRBJ2-2, the V gene TRBV7-9, with 7 bases fitting TRBD1. The trim removed 6 bases at V and 10 bases at J, leaving 5 bases unmatched. CDR1 and CDR2 from the germline V gene are SEHNR and FQNEAQ (reference sequence). CDR3 length equals 12 residues. As DNA, the CDR3 is TGTGCCAGCAGACTCGGGACAGCGGAGCTGTTTTTT. Its translation is CASRLGTAELFF.

The chain is built from TRBV25-1 and TRBJ1-3; the D gene is possibly TRBD1 (5 bases). Trimming took off 8 bases at V and 7 bases at J, with 15 bases between the two ends. This CDR3 spans 13 amino acids. CDR1 and CDR2 from the germline V gene are MGHDK and SYGVNS. CDR3 DNA sequence: TGTGCCAGCGTCCCGGGACCAGGGAACACCATATATTTT. It specifies CASVPGPGNTIYF.

V and J are TRBV20-1 and TRBJ2-7; 8 positions agree with TRBD1. V was clipped by 3 bases and J by 2 bases; unmatched bases: 6. The length of the CDR3 is 14 residues. Germline V gene sequence: CDR1 DFQATT, CDR2 SNEGSKA (reference sequence). The CDR3 loop is CSARPGTGTYEQYF. The CDR3 DNA sequence: TGCAGTGCTAGGCCCGGGACAGGAACCTACGAGCAGTACTTC.